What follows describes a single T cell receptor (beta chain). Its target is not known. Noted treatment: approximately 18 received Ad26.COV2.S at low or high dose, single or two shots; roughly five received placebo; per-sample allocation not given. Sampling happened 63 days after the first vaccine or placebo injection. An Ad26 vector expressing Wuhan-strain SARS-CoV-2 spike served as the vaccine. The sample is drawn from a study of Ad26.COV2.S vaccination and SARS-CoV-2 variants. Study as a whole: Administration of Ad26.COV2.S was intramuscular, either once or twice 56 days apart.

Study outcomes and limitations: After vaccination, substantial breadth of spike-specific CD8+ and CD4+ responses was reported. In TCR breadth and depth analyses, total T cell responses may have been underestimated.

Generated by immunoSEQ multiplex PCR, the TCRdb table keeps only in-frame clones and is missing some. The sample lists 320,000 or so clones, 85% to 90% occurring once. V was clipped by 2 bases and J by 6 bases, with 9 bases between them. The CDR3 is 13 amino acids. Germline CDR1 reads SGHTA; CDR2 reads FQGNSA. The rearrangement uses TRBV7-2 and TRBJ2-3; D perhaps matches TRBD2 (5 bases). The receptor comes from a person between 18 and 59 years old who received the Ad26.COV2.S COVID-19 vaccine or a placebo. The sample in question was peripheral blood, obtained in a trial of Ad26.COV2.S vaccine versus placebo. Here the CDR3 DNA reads TGTGCCAGCAGCTTATCTAGCCGCGATACGCAGTATTTT. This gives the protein CASSLSSRDTQYF.